These 28 T cell receptor beta chains share one sample of origin, sequenced in a study of blood T cells in healthy people across ages. Then a second PCR, running roughly 7 to 11 cycles, was carried out with a sample-barcoded 5' primer and a J-beta primer mix. Each CDR3 protein gets one entry after TCRdb re-called the 5' RACE reads with MiXCR. The data hold some 900,000 distinct CDR3 sequences, with around 48% observed a single time. The sample consisted of blood. The receptor source for this set is a man aged 25-40 years in good health.

The chain has TRBV5-1 and TRBJ1-2, with D hard to call. This CDR3 has 12 residues. The V and J ends lost 5 bases and 12 bases respectively, with 17 bases between them. The germline gives CDR1 SGHRS, CDR2 YFSETQ. The chain's CDR3 is CASSGEIRGHTF. As DNA, the CDR3 is TGCGCCAGCAGTGGAGAGATTCGCGGCCACACCTTC. Looking up the rest from reference TRBV5-1 and TRBJ1-2 gives the full variable domain: KAGVTQTPRYLIKTRGQQVTLSCSPISGHRSVSWYQQTPGQGLQFLFEYFSETQRNKGNFPGRFSGRQFSNSRSEMNVSTLELGDSALYLCASSGEIRGHTFGSGTRLTVV.

The chain joins TRBV9 to TRBJ2-3, with 9 bases lining up with TRBD2. The CDR3 loop spans 17 amino acids. CDR1 is SGDLS, CDR2 YYNGEE, per germline. Trimming cost V 2 bases and J 5 bases; bases outside gene matches: 12. The CDR3, as DNA: TGTGCCAGCAGCGTCCTCAGCGGGGGGACTTTTGGAGATACGCAGTATTTT. It specifies CASSVLSGGTFGDTQYF.

The rearrangement links TRBV28 to TRBJ1-2; D might be TRBD1 (6 bases). Germline V gives CDR1 MDHEN, CDR2 SYDVKM. The CDR3 is 11 residues long. Trimming took off 6 bases at V and 10 bases at J, with 12 bases between the two ends. In DNA form, the CDR3 reads TGTGCCAGCAGCCTTAACAGGGACTACACCTTC. Protein product: CASSLNRDYTF.

This clonotype has only a few counts. This rearrangement joins TRBV20-1 to TRBJ2-7; D remains ambiguous. The V end lost 5 bases, the J end lost 4 bases, and 15 bases lay between the germline ends. This CDR3 has 13 residues. Germline assignment: CDR1 DFQATT and CDR2 SNEGSKA (reference sequence). This CDR3 is CSAALDFGYEQYF. CDR3 coding DNA: TGCAGTGCTGCCTTAGACTTTGGGTACGAGCAGTACTTC.

J is TRBJ2-3 and V is TRBV11-2, with D unresolved. V lost 1 base and J 7 bases, leaving 15 bases between the germline ends. CDR3 size: 15 residues. Germline assignment: CDR1 SGHAT and CDR2 FQNNGV. The CDR3 here is CASSLVSLGRNTQYF. Here the CDR3 DNA reads TGTGCCAGCAGCTTAGTGAGCTTAGGGCGAAATACGCAGTATTTT. Drawing the rest from reference TRBV11-2 and TRBJ2-3, the complete variable domain is EAGVAQSPRYKIIEKRQSVAFWCNPISGHATLYWYQQILGQGPKLLIQFQNNGVVDDSQLPKDRFSAERLKGVDSTLKIQPAKLEDSAVYLCASSLVSLGRNTQYFGPGTRLTVL.

Concerning this clonotype itself: One end of the junction fails to match germline, which may point to a read error. V is TRBV20-1 and J is TRBJ2-7, with D perhaps matching TRBD1 (5 bases). The DNA end is more similar to TRBJ2-5, so the J call may be wrong. Germline V CDR1 and CDR2: DFQATT, SNEGSKA (reference sequence). This CDR3 is 13 amino acids long. CDR3 DNA: TGCAGTGCTCTCACAGGAGAACAAGGGACCCAGTACTTC. This gives the protein CSALTGEQGTQYF.

The rearrangement links TRBV3-1 to TRBJ2-7; D possibly corresponds to TRBD2 (5 bases). The V end lost 0 bases, the J end lost 6 bases, and 15 bases lay between the germline ends. CDR3 length equals 15 residues. From germline, CDR1 is LGHDT and CDR2 YNNKEL (reference sequence). CDR3 sequence reads: CASSQETGYRGEQYF. Here the CDR3 DNA reads TGTGCCAGCAGCCAAGAAACGGGGTACCGGGGCGAGCAGTACTTC.

This chain uses TRBV4-3 with TRBJ2-1; 7 positions agree with TRBD2. There are 16 residues in the CDR3. CDR1 and CDR2 (germline): LGHNA, YSLEER. V was pared by 5 bases and J by 3 bases, with 10 bases of the junction left unmatched. In DNA form, the CDR3 reads TGCGCCAGCAGCTCGGGCCTATCGGGGGGCTACAATGAGCAGTTCTTC. Its protein is CASSSGLSGGYNEQFF.

There are a few counts of this clonotype. The chain has TRBV10-3 and TRBJ2-7; a weak D match, TRBD1 (6 bases). The V end lost 4 bases, the J end lost 3 bases, and 10 bases lay between the germline ends. CDR3 size: 13 residues. Germline V gives CDR1 ENHRY, CDR2 SYGVKD. CDR3 loop: CAISVQGGYEQYF. As DNA, the CDR3 is TGTGCCATCAGTGTCCAAGGGGGCTACGAGCAGTACTTC.

This clonotype was found once. CDR3 sequence reads: CASSLQGPPLDEQYF. CDR3 sequence (DNA): TGTGCCAGCAGTCTGCAGGGGCCTCCGTTGGACGAGCAGTACTTC. The J gene is TRBJ2-5, the V gene TRBV12-3 or TRBV12-4, with a possible D match to TRBD1 (6 bases). The DNA end favors TRBJ2-7, so the J call may be wrong. The CDR3 is made up of 15 amino acids.

The CDR3 region is CAWSGGGGEQFF. CDR3 bases: TGTGCCTGGAGTGGGGGGGGAGGTGAGCAGTTCTTC. This chain connects TRBV30 to TRBJ2-1; 7 bases are a match to TRBD2. Germline values: CDR1 GTSNPN, CDR2 SVGIG (reference sequence). V shed 1 base, J shed 9 bases, and the junction held 3 bases outside the gene matches. The CDR3 has 12 amino acids.

This clonotype was counted only a few times. For the CDR3, the DNA is TGTGCCAGCAGTGGAGGCACGTATAGCAATCAGCCCCAGCATTTT. As protein: CASSGGTYSNQPQHF. The J gene is TRBJ1-5, the V gene TRBV27; D is uncertain. The V end was cut by 5 bases, the J end by 0 bases, with 11 bases between. The germline CDR1 and CDR2 sequences are MNHEY and SMNVEV (reference sequence). This CDR3 has 15 amino acids.

The chain employs TRBV28 and TRBJ2-4; D gene unclear. Trimming cost V 6 bases and J 0 bases, with 9 bases left between them. The CDR3 runs 14 residues. The germline V gene has CDR1 MDHEN and CDR2 SYDVKM. The CDR3 coding sequence is TGTGCCAGCAGGATGGGGATAGCCAAAAACATTCAGTACTTC. This gives the protein CASRMGIAKNIQYF.

This chain joins TRBV9 and TRBJ2-3; 7 bases are shared with TRBD1. V shed 0 bases and J 6 bases; nucleotides not matched to a gene: 7. The CDR3 sequence is 15 residues long. The germline V gene encodes CDR1 SGDLS and CDR2 YYNGEE. The CDR3 loop reads CASSVEGARADTQYF. CDR3 coding DNA: TGTGCCAGCAGCGTAGAGGGGGCGCGGGCTGATACGCAGTATTTT.

The chain recombines TRBV6-5 with TRBJ2-1; D is perhaps TRBD1 or TRBD2 (7 bases each). The CDR3 sequence is 15 residues long. V was clipped by 2 bases and J by 7 bases, with 15 bases between them. From germline, CDR1 is MNHEY and CDR2 SVGAGI. The CDR3 region has the DNA TGTGCCAGCAGTTACGGGCGACAGGGAGGGAATGAGCAGTTCTTC. Translated: CASSYGRQGGNEQFF.

The V and J genes are TRBV20-1 and TRBJ2-7; D gene ambiguous. Trimming took 0 bases from V and 7 from J, leaving 7 bases between them. The CDR3 contains 11 residues. The germline V gene encodes CDR1 DFQATT and CDR2 SNEGSKA (reference sequence). CDR3 sequence (DNA): TGCAGTGCTAGAGAGTCTGAGGAGCAGTACTTC. Protein product: CSARESEEQYF.

The V call is TRBV11-2, the J call TRBJ2-1; 9 positions match TRBD2. Germline V CDR1 and CDR2: SGHAT, FQNNGV. The CDR3 length is 13 residues. Losses at the gene ends were 6 bases for V and 8 bases for J; bases not matched to a gene: 5. The DNA of the CDR3 is TGTGCCAGCAGGCAGGGACTAGCCTATGAGCAGTTCTTC. This codes for CASRQGLAYEQFF.

This clonotype was observed once. The chain uses TRBV29-1 and TRBJ2-7, with D possibly being TRBD1 or TRBD2 (7 bases each). This CDR3 is built from 18 residues. Germline-derived CDR1 and CDR2 are SQVTM and ANQGSEA. Trimming left V 7 bases short and J 0 bases short, with 28 bases between. CDR3 region: CSALGGHARGFTSYEQYF. In nucleotides, the CDR3 is TGCAGCGCGTTGGGGGGGCACGCCAGGGGGTTTACCTCCTACGAGCAGTACTTC.

This clonotype was detected only once. This clone may be a read error of a much larger clone one base away. V is TRBV29-1 and J is TRBJ2-5; D ambiguous. The CDR3 contains 12 residues. In germline, CDR1 is SQVTM, CDR2 ANQGSEA. Here the CDR3 DNA reads TGCAGCGTTGTATGGATCCAAGAGGCCCAGTACTTC. It specifies CSVVWIQEAQYF.

CDR3 loop: CSAHQGAGQPQHF. The CDR3, as DNA: TGCAGTGCGCACCAGGGGGCTGGGCAGCCCCAGCATTTT. V and J are TRBV20-1 and TRBJ1-5; 8 positions match TRBD1. CDR1 DFQATT and CDR2 SNEGSKA come from the germline V gene (reference sequence). With V trimmed by 6 bases and J by 7 bases, 8 bases remained unmatched. The CDR3 extends over 13 amino acids.

This clonotype was found many times. The chain joins TRBV6-4 to TRBJ2-1; unclear D gene. CDR3 length equals 13 residues. Germline V gene data show CDR1 as MRHNA and CDR2 as SNTAGT. Trimming took 0 bases from V and 8 from J, leaving 8 bases between them. CDR3 residues: CASSDSERDEQFF. The CDR3 DNA follows: TGTGCCAGCAGTGACTCCGAAAGGGATGAGCAGTTCTTC.

The chain joins TRBV12-3 or TRBV12-4 to TRBJ1-6; D uncertain. Trimming shortened V by 5 bases and J by 9 bases, and 17 bases separated the two germline ends. The CDR3 length is 15 residues. CDR3 DNA: TGTGCCAGCAGTCCCCACCTGGATAGGTCTTCACCCCTCCACTTT. Its protein product is CASSPHLDRSSPLHF.

In this sample, this clonotype turned up a few times. This CDR3 is CASSLAARAGDTQYF. In nucleotides, the CDR3 is TGTGCCAGCAGCTTAGCCGCTAGAGCCGGAGATACGCAGTATTTT. This chain joins TRBV7-9 and TRBJ2-3; D is unclear. Germline V CDR1 and CDR2: SEHNR, FQNEAQ (reference sequence). This CDR3 contains 15 residues. Trimming took 0 bases from V and 5 from J, leaving 12 bases between them.

CDR3 coding DNA: TGTGCCAGCAGCTCCACCGGGACGGTAGCCAAAAACATTCAGTACTTC. It specifies CASSSTGTVAKNIQYF. V gene TRBV11-2 combines with J gene TRBJ2-4; the D gene could be TRBD1 or TRBD2 (5 bases each). Germline loops: CDR1 SGHAT, CDR2 FQNNGV. Trimming removed 4 bases from V and 0 bases from J, with 13 bases in between. The length of the CDR3 is 16 residues.

The V call is TRBV27, the J call TRBJ2-7; 9 bases fit TRBD1. CDR3 length equals 14 residues. V was clipped by 5 bases and J by 5 bases; unmatched bases: 7. CDR1 is MNHEY and CDR2 is SMNVEV in the germline V gene (reference sequence). This CDR3 is CASSPPTGGNEQYF. CDR3 DNA: TGTGCCAGCAGTCCTCCAACAGGGGGCAACGAGCAGTACTTC.

Only a few counts were recorded for this clonotype. This rearrangement joins TRBV15 to TRBJ1-2; D call uncertain. V was trimmed by 3 bases and J by 3 bases, leaving 8 bases between them. CDR3 size: 13 residues. Germline assignment: CDR1 LNHNV and CDR2 YYDKDF (reference sequence). CDR3 region: CATSRRRDYGYTF. As DNA, the CDR3 is TGTGCCACCAGCAGGCGGAGGGACTATGGCTACACCTTC.

J is TRBJ2-2 and V is TRBV5-6; TRBD1 is a possible D gene (6 bases). The CDR3 has 15 residues. CDR1 and CDR2 from the germline V gene are SGHDT and YYEEEE. V lost 4 bases, J lost 0 bases, and 10 bases lay in between. The CDR3 region has the DNA TGTGCCAGCAGCCCTAGGACAGCGAACACCGGGGAGCTGTTTTTT. Translated, it gives CASSPRTANTGELFF. The whole variable domain, filled in from reference TRBV5-6 and TRBJ2-2, reads DAGVTQSPTHLIKTRGQQVTLRCSPKSGHDTVSWYQQALGQGPQFIFQYYEEEERQRGNFPDRFSGHQFPNYSSELNVNALLLGDSALYLCASSPRTANTGELFFGEGSRLTVL.

Comments on this clonotype: At one of its ends the junction is not consistent with the germline gene, which may arise from a read error. The chain is built from TRBV7-2 and TRBJ2-7, with 9 positions matching TRBD2. Germline V gives CDR1 SGHTA, CDR2 FQGNSA. This CDR3 is built from 15 residues. Here the CDR3 DNA reads TGTGTCAGCAGCAGTCTTGCGGGGGGGTCCTACGAGCAGTACTTC. It translates to CVSSSLAGGSYEQYF.